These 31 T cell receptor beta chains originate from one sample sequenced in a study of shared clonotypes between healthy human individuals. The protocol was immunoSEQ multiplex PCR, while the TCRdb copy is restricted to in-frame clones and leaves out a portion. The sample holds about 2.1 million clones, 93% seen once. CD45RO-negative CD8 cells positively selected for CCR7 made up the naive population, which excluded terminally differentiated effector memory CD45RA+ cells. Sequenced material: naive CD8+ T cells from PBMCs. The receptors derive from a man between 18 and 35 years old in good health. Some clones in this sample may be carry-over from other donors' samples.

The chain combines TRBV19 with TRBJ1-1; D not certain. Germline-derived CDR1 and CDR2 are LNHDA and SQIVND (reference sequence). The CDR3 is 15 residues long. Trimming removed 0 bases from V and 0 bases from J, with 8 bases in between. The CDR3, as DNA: TGTGCCAGTAGTATAGAAGCCAGAATGAACACTGAAGCTTTCTTT. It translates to CASSIEARMNTEAFF.

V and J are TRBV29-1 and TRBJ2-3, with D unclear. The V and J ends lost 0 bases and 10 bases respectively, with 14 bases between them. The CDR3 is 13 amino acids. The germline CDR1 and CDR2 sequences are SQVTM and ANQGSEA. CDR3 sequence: CSVEDPTWEAQYF. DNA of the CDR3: TGCAGCGTTGAAGATCCGACCTGGGAAGCGCAGTATTTT.

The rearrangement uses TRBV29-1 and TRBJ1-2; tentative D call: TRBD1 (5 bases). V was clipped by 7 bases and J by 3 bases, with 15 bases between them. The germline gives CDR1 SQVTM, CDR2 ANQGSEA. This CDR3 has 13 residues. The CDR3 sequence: CSARAPSDYGYTF. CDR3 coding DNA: TGCAGCGCCAGGGCCCCCTCCGACTATGGCTACACCTTC.

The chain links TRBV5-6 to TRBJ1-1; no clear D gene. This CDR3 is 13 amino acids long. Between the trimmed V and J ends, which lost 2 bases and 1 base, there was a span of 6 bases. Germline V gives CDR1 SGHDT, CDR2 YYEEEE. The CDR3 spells CASSFTWNTEAFF. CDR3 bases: TGTGCCAGCAGCTTCACTTGGAACACTGAAGCTTTCTTT.

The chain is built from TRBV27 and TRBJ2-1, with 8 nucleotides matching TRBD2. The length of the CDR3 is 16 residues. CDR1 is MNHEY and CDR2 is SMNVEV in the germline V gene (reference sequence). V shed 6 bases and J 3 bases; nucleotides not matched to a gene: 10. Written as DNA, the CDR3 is TGTGCCAGCAGCGAAGTAGCGGGAAACTTCTACAATGAGCAGTTCTTC. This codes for CASSEVAGNFYNEQFF.

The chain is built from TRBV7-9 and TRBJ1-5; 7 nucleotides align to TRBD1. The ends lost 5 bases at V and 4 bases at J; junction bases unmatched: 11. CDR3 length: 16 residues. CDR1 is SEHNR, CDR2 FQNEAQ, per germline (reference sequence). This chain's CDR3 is CASSHRQGRNNQPQHF. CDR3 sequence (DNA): TGTGCCAGCAGCCACCGACAGGGAAGGAATAATCAGCCCCAGCATTTT.

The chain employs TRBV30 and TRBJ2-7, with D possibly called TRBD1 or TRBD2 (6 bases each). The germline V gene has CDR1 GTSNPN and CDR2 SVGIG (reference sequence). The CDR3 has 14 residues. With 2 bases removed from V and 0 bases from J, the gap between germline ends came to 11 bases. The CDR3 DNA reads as TGTGCCTGGAGTACGCGGGACAACTCCTACGAGCAGTACTTC. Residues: CAWSTRDNSYEQYF.

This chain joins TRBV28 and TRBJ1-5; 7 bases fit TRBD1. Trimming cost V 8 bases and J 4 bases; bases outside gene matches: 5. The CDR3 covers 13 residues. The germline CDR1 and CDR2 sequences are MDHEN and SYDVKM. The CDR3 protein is CASRRQGNQPQHF. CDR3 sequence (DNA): TGTGCCAGCCGAAGACAGGGTAATCAGCCCCAGCATTTT.

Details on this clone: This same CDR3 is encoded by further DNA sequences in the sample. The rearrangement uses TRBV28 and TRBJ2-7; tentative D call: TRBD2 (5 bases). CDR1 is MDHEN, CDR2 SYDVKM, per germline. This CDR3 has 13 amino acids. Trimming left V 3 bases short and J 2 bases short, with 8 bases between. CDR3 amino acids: CASSLNGAYEQYF. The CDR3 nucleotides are TGTGCCAGCAGTTTGAACGGGGCCTACGAGCAGTACTTC. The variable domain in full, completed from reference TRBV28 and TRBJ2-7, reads DVKVTQSSRYLVKRTGEKVFLECVQDMDHENMFWYRQDPGLGLRLIYFSYDVKMKEKGDIPEGYSVSREKKERFSLILESASTNQTSMYLCASSLNGAYEQYFGPGTRLTVT.

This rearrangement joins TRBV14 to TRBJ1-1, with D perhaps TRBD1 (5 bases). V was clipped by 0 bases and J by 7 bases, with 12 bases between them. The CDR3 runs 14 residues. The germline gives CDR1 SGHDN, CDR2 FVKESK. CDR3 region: CASSQDLRGIEAFF. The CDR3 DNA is TGTGCCAGCAGCCAAGATCTCCGGGGGATTGAAGCTTTCTTT.

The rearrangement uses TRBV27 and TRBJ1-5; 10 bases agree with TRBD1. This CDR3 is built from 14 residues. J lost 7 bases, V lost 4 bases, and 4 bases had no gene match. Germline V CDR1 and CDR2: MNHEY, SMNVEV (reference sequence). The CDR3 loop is CASSWTGGEQPQHF. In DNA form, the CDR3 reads TGTGCCAGCAGTTGGACAGGGGGAGAACAGCCCCAGCATTTT.

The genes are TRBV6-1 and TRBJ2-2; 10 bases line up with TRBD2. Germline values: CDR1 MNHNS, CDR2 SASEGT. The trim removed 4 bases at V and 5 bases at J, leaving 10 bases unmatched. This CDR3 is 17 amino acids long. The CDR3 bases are TGTGCCAGCAGTGCTGGGGAGATAGCGGGAGGAACCGGGGAGCTGTTTTTT. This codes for CASSAGEIAGGTGELFF.

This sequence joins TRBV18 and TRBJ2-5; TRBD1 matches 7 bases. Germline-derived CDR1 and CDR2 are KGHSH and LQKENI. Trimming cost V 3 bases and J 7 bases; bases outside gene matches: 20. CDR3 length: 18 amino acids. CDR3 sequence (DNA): TGTGCCAGCTCACCGGGTGCTTCGTGGACAGGCGGAGGTGGGACCCAGTACTTC. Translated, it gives CASSPGASWTGGGGTQYF.

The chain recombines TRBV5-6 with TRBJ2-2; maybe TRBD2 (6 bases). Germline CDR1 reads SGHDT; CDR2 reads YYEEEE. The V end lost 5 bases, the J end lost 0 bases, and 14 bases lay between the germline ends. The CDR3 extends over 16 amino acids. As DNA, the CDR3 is TGTGCCAGCAGTTCGATCGGGGAGGCGAACACCGGGGAGCTGTTTTTT. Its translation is CASSSIGEANTGELFF. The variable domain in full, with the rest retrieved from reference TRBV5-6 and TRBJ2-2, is DAGVTQSPTHLIKTRGQQVTLRCSPKSGHDTVSWYQQALGQGPQFIFQYYEEEERQRGNFPDRFSGHQFPNYSSELNVNALLLGDSALYLCASSSIGEANTGELFFGEGSRLTVL.

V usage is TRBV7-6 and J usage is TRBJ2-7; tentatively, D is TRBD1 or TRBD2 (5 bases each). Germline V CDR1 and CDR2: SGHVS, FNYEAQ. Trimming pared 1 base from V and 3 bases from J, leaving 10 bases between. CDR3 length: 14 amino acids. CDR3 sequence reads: CASSLGGLYYEQYF. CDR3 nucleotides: TGTGCCAGCAGCTTAGGGGGGTTATACTACGAGCAGTACTTC. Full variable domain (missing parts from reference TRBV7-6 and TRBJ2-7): GAGVSQSPRYKVTKRGQDVALRCDPISGHVSLYWYRQALGQGPEFLTYFNYEAQQDKSGLPNDRFSAERPEGSISTLTIQRTEQRDSAMYRCASSLGGLYYEQYFGPGTRLTVT.

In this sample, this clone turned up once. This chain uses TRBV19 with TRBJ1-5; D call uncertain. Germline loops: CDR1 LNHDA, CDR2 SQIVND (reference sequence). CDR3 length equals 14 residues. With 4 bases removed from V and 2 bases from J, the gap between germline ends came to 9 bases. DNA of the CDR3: TGTGCCAGTAGTACGGACGGAGGCAATCAGCCCCAGCATTTT. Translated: CASSTDGGNQPQHF.

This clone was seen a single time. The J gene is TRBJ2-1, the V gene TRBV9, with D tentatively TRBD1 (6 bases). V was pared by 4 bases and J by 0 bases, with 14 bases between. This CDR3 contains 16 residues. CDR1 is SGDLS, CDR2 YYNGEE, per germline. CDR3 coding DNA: TGTGCCAGCAGCACCCGACAGGTGAGCTCCTACAATGAGCAGTTCTTC. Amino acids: CASSTRQVSSYNEQFF.

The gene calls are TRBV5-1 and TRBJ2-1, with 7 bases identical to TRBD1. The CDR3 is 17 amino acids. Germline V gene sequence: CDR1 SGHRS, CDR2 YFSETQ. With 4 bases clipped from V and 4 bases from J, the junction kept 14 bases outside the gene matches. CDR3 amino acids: CASSPGPRDRTYNEQFF. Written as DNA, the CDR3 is TGCGCCAGCAGCCCAGGTCCCCGGGACAGAACTTACAATGAGCAGTTCTTC.

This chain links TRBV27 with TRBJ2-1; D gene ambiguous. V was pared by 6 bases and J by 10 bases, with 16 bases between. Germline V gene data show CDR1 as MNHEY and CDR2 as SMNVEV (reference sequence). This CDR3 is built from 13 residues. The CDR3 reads CASSPLGPREQFF. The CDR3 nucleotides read TGTGCCAGCAGCCCTCTTGGCCCCAGGGAGCAGTTCTTC.

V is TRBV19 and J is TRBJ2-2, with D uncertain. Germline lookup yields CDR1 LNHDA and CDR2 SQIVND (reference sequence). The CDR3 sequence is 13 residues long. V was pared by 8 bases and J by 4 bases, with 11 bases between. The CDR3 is CASCARGTGELFF. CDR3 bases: TGTGCCAGTTGTGCCCGAGGCACCGGGGAGCTGTTTTTT.

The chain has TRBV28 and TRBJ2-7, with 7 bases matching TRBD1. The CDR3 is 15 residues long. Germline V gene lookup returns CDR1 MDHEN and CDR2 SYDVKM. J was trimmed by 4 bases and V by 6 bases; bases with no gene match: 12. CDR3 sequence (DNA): TGTGCCAGCAGCAGATTACAGGGGATTCTTTACGAGCAGTACTTC. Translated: CASSRLQGILYEQYF. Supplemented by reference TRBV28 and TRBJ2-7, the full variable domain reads DVKVTQSSRYLVKRTGEKVFLECVQDMDHENMFWYRQDPGLGLRLIYFSYDVKMKEKGDIPEGYSVSREKKERFSLILESASTNQTSMYLCASSRLQGILYEQYFGPGTRLTVT.

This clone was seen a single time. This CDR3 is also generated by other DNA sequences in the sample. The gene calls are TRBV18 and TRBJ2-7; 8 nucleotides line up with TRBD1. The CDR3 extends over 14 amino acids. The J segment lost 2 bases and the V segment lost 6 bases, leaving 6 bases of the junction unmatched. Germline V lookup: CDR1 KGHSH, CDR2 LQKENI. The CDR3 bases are TGTGCCAGCTCGCTAGACAGGGGCCCCTACGAGCAGTACTTC. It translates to CASSLDRGPYEQYF.

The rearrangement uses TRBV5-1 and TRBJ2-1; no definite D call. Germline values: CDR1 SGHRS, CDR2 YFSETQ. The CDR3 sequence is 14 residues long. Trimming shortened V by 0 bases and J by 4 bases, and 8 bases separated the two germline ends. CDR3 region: CASSLDVNYNEQFF. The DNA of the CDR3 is TGCGCCAGCAGCTTGGATGTGAATTACAATGAGCAGTTCTTC.

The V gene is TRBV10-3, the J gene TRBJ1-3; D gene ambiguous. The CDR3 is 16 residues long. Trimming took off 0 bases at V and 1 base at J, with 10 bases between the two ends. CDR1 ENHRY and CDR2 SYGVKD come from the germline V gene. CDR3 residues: CAISESNRGSGNTIYF. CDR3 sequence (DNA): TGTGCCATCAGTGAGTCGAATCGGGGATCTGGAAACACCATATATTTT.

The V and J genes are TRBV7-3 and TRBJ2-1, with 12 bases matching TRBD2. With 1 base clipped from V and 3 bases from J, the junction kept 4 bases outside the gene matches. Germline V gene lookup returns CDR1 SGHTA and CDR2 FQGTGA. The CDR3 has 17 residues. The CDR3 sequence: CASSLKGGLAGYNEQFF. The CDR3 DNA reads TGTGCCAGCAGCTTAAAGGGGGGACTAGCGGGCTACAATGAGCAGTTCTTC.

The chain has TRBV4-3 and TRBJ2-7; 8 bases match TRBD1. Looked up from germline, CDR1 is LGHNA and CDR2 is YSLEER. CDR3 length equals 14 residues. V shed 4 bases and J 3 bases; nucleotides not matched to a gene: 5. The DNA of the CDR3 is TGCGCCAGCAGCCCAAATACAGGGGGCTACGAGCAGTACTTC. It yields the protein CASSPNTGGYEQYF.

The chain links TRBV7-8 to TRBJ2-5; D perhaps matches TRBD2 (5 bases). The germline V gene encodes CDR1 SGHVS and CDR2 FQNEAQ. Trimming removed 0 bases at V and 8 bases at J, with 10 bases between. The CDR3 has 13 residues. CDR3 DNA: TGTGCCAGCAGCTTAGCGGGTGGAGGTACCCAGTACTTC. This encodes CASSLAGGGTQYF.

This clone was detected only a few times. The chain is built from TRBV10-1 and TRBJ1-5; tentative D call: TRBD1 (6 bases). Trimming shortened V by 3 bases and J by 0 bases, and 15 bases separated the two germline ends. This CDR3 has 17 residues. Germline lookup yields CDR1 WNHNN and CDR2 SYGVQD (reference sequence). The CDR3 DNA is TGCGCCAGCAGTGATAACGCGGGGGCTTATAGCAATCAGCCCCAGCATTTT. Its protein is CASSDNAGAYSNQPQHF.

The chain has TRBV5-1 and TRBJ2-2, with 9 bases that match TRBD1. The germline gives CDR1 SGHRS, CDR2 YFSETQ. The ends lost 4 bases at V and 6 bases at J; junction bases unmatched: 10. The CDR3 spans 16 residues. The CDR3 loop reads CASSGTGTGRPGELFF. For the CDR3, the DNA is TGCGCCAGCAGCGGAACCGGGACAGGGCGTCCCGGGGAGCTGTTTTTT.

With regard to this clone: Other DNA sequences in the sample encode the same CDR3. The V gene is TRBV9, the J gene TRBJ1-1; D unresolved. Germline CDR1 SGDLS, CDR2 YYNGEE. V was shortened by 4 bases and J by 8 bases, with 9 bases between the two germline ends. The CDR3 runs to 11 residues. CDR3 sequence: CASSPAGEAFF. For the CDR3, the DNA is TGTGCCAGCAGCCCTGCGGGCGAAGCTTTCTTT.

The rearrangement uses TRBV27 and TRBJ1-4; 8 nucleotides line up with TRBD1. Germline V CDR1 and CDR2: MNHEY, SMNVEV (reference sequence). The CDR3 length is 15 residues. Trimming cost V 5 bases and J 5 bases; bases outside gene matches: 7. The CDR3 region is CASSATGGGNEKLFF. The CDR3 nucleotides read TGTGCCAGCAGTGCAACAGGGGGAGGGAATGAAAAACTGTTTTTT.